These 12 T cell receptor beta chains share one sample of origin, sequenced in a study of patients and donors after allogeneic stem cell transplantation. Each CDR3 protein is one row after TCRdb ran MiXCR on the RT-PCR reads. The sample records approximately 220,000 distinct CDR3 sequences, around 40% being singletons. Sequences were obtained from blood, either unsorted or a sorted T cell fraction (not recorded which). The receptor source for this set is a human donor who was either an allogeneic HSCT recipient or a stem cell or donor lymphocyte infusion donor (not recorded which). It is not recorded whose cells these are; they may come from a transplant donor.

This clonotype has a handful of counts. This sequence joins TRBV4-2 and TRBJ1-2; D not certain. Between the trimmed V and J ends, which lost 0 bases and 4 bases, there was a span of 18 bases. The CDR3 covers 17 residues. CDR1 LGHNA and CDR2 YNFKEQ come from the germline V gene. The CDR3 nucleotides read TGTGCCAGCAGCCAAGAAGGCTTAACGGGAATACCCTATGGCTACACCTTC. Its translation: CASSQEGLTGIPYGYTF.

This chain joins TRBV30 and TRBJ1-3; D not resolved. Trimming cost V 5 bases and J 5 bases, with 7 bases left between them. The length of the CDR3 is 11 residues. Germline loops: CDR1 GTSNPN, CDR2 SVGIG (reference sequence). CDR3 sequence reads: CAWGPRNTIYF. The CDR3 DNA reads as TGTGCCTGGGGCCCTAGAAACACCATATATTTT.

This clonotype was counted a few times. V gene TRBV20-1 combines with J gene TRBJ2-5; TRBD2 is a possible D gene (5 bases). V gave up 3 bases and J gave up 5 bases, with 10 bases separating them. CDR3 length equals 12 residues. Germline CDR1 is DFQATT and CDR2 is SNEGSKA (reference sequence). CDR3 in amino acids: CSASTRSETQYF. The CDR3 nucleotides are TGCAGTGCTAGCACTAGGAGCGAGACCCAGTACTTC.

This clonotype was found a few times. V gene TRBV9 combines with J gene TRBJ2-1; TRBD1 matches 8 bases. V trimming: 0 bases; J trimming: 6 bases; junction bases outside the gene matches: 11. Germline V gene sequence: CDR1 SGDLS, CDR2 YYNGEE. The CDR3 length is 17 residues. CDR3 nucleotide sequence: TGTGCCAGCAGCGTAGGGAACCAGGGGGCGCTTGCCAATGAGCAGTTCTTC. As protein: CASSVGNQGALANEQFF.

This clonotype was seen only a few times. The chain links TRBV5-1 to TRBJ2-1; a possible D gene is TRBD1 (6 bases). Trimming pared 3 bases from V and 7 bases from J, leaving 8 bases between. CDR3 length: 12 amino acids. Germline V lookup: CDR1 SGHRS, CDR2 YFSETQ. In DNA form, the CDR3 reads TGCGCCAGCAGCTCAACAGGGAATGAGCAGTTCTTC. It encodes CASSSTGNEQFF.

The CDR3 here is CATRDTAGEQYF. Here the CDR3 DNA reads TGTGCCACGCGGGACACCGCGGGCGAGCAGTACTTC. The chain is built from TRBV24-1 and TRBJ2-7, with D perhaps matching TRBD1 or TRBD2 (6 bases each). V was pared by 10 bases and J by 6 bases, with 15 bases between. The V gene's germline CDR1 is KGHDR and CDR2 SFDVKD. The CDR3 consists of 12 residues.

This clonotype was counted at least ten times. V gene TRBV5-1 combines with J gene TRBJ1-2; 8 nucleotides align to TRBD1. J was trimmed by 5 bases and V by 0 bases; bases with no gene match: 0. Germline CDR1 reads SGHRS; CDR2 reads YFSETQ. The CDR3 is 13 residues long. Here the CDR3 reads CASSLGTGYGYTF. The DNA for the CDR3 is TGCGCCAGCAGCTTGGGGACAGGGTATGGCTACACCTTC.

The DNA for the CDR3 is TGCAGTGCTAGGGGAACAGGAAACACCATATATTTT. This codes for CSARGTGNTIYF. J is TRBJ1-3 and V is TRBV20-1, with D hard to call. V dropped 3 bases and J dropped 4 bases, with 7 bases sitting between them. Germline values: CDR1 DFQATT, CDR2 SNEGSKA (reference sequence). The CDR3 is 12 amino acids.

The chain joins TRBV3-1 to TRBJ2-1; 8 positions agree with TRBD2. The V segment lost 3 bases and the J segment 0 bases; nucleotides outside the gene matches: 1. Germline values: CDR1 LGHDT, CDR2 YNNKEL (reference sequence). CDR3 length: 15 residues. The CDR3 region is CASSQSGGSYNEQFF. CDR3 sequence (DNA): TGTGCCAGCAGCCAGAGCGGGGGCTCCTACAATGAGCAGTTCTTC.

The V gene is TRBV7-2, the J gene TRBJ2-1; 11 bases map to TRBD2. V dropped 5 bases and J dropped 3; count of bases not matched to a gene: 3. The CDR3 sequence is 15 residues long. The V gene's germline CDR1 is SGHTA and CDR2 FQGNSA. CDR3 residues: CASSISGGVYNEQFF. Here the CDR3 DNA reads TGTGCCAGCAGCATTAGCGGGGGGGTCTACAATGAGCAGTTCTTC.

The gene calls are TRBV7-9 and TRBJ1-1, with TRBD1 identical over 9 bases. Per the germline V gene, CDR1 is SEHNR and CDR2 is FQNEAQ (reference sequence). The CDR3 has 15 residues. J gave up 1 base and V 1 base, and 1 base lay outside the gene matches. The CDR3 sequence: CASSLGGQGNTEAFF. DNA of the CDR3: TGTGCCAGCAGCTTAGGGGGACAGGGGAACACTGAAGCTTTCTTT.

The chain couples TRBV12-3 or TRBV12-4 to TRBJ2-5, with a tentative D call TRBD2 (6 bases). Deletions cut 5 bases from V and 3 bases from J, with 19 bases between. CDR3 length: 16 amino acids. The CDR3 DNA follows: TGTGCCAGCAGTCTGTATTTTGGGACTTACGAAGAGACCCAGTACTTC. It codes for CASSLYFGTYEETQYF.